This entry is about one T cell receptor beta chain. Its cognate antigen is unknown. The read gets to within 3 residues of the CDR3 end, and the germline J gene fills in the rest. The data were taken from a study of T cells in women clearing cervical HPV infection. Turning to the study itself: With HLA typing for only a few women, HLA confounding remains possible. The study's findings and limits: Richness differences could reflect unmeasured T-cell content per sample.

All participants had a single incident cervical HPV16 infection, and prevalent HPV16 infections were excluded. This table comes from immunoSEQ multiplex PCR, and its TCRdb copy is limited to in-frame clones, with some not included. This repertoire includes some 40,000 clones. The length of the CDR3 is 14 residues. The ends were cut back, 10 bases at V and 2 bases at J, with 17 bases in the middle. The germline V gene encodes CDR1 LNHDA and CDR2 SQIVND (reference sequence). The V and J genes are TRBV19 and TRBJ1-2; TRBD1 is a possible D gene (5 bases). This TCR was recovered from a woman aged 18 to 75 with a cervical HPV16 infection that either progressed to CIN3+ or cleared (not recorded which). Sequencing was carried out using blood buffy coat. The CDR3: CATTASTANYGYTF. The sequenced part of the CDR3 DNA is TGTGCCACCACAGCATCGACAGCAAACTATGGC.